This T cell receptor (beta chain) was sequenced for a study of spatial heterogeneity in lung cancer (dated by TCRdb to between 2019 and 2020). Background on the whole study: Beta-chain transcripts were consistently detected in greater numbers than alpha-chain transcripts, which likely reflected higher beta-chain transcript abundance. In the raw uncorrected reads, each unique combination of TCR and UMI appeared more than ten times on average. TCR alpha and beta repertoires were quantitatively compared across multiple tumor regions, matched nontumor lung and blood in non-small cell lung cancer. TCR repertoire features were related to nonsynonymous mutation counts determined by whole-exome sequencing of tumor tissue. Both alpha and beta chains were TCR-sequenced in samples taken at surgery, namely 220 tumor regions, 62 to 70 matched nontumor lung samples and 50 to 60 PBMC samples.

What the research found in general, with its limitations: Confirming at a functional level the hypothesis that regional TCRs recognize regional mutations was considered to require additional single-cell paired TCR alpha and beta sequencing. Ubiquitous expanded tumor TCRs were detected in blood more often at tumor resection than at routine follow-up.

Library method: 5' RACE. TCRdb records NextSeq 500 as the sequencer. To allow correction of PCR and sequencing errors, the TCR library protocol tagged every TCR cDNA molecule with a unique molecular identifier. Turning to the authors' computational methods: TCR identification, UMI-based error correction and CDR3 extraction were performed with Decombinator tools. TCRs above a frequency of 2 per 1,000, corresponding to the top 1% of the tumor frequency distribution, were defined as expanded. Each repertoire was subsampled 100 times to 5,000 TCRs, after which Renyi diversity was computed with the R vegan package. CDR3 similarity networks were built from amino acid triplet string-kernel similarity, connecting CDR3s with pairwise similarity above 0.82. The public reads were reprocessed in TCRdb via fastp at Q25 and MiXCR, keeping in-frame beta chains. Each CDR3 protein appears once, grouped with its most common genes and DNA. These V and J calls rely on TCRdb rather than the paper's analysis. The sample table records approximately 44,000 distinct CDR3 sequences; about 13% of these occur just once. The ten largest clones take up 50% to 60% of the sample.

Counted from cysteine to phenylalanine, this CDR3 has 15 amino acids. Only the CDR3 region is kept as DNA, spanning 45 bases read in frame from base 1. The germline V gene (reference sequence) provides CDR1 SEHNR and CDR2 FQNEAQ. The germline V end is reduced by 3 bases and the J end by 4 bases; junction bases left unmatched: 8. This clonotype has only a few counts. Its antigen has not been determined. One base away there is no much larger clone; base qualities are not given. The time point label here, explained by the study, means: sample taken at primary tumor resection. Without any cell sorting, TCR sequencing was performed on whole RNA extracted either from tumor and nontumor lung tissue or from cryopreserved PBMC samples. Donors were about 70 patients with early-stage, untreated non-small cell lung cancer from the lung TRACERx cohort. Only patients with enough RNA available from two or more tumor regions were chosen for TCR sequencing.

The V gene is TRBV7-9 and the J gene is TRBJ2-7; the junction holds 8 bases that match TRBD2. This material consisted of PBMCs, taken at surgery. This clonotype was obtained from a male donor with early-stage non-small cell lung cancer. The DNA sequence reads TGTGCCAGCAGCTTTCTTAGCGGGATTATTTACGAGCAGTACTTC. The resulting protein is CASSFLSGIIYEQYF. Beyond the CDR3, the reference TRBV7-9 and TRBJ2-7 genes provide the residues; the full variable domain reads: DTGVSQNPRHKITKRGQNVTFRCDPISEHNRLYWYRQTLGQGPEFLTYFQNEAQLEKSRLLSDRFSAERPKGSFSTLEIQRTEQGDSAMYLCASSFLSGIIYEQYFGPGTRLTVT.